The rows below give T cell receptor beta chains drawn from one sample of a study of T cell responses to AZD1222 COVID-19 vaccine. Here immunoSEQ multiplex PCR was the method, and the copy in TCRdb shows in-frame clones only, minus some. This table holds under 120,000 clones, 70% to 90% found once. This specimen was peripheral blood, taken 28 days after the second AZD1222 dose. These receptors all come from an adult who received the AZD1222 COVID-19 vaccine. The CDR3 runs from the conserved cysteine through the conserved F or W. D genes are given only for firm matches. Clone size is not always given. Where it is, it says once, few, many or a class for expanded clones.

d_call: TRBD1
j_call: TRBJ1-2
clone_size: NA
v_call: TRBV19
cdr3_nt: TGTGCCAGTAGACCTCCTCTAGTGACAGGGGGACTTAACTATGGCTACACCTTC
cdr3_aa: CASRPPLVTGGLNYGYTF

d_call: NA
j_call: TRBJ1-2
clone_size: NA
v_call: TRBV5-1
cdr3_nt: TGCGCCAGCAGCCCGCAACCCAGGGTGGAAGGCTACACCTTC
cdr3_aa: CASSPQPRVEGYTF

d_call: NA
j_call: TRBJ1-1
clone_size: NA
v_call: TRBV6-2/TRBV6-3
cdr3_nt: TGTGCCAGCAGCCCCCGGGCCGACGTAGAAGCTTTCTTT
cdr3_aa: CASSPRADVEAFF

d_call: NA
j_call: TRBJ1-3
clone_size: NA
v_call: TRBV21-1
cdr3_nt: TGTGCCAGCAGCAAAGGGACAGCTCCGATTAAGGGAAACACCATATATTTT
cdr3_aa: CASSKGTAPIKGNTIYF

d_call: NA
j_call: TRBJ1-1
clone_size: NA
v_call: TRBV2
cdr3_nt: TGTGCCAGCAGTGAAGTTTCGCACAGGGATGAAGCTTTCTTT
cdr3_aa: CASSEVSHRDEAFF

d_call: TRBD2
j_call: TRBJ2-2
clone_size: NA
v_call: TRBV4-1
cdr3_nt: TGCGCCAGCAGCCAAGGACTAGCCCGTTCGAACACCGGGGAGCTGTTTTTT
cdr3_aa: CASSQGLARSNTGELFF

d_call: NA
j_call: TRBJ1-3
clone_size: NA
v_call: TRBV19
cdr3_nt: TGTGCCAGTAGTATGGGGGGGAAAAGCTCTGGAAACACCATATATTTT
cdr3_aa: CASSMGGKSSGNTIYF

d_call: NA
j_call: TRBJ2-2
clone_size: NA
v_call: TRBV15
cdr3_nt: TGTGCCACCAGAACAGACTCATCCGAGATCACCGGGGAGCTGTTTTTT
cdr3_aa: CATRTDSSEITGELFF

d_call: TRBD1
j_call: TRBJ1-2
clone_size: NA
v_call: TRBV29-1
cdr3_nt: TGCAGCGTTGACACTGGAGGGGGCTATAACTATGGCTACACCTTC
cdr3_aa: CSVDTGGGYNYGYTF

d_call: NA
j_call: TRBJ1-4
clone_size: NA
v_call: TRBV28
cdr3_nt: TGTGCCAGCAGTCCCCCTGGACAGTCGGTTTCGGGTAGACTGTTTTTT
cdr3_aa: CASSPPGQSVSGRLFF

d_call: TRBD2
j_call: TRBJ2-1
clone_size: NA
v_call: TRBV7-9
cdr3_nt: TGTGCCAGCAGCTTAGCGCCGGGACTAGCGATCTTC
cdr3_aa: CASSLAPGLAIF

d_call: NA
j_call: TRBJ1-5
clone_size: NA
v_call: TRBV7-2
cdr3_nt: TGTGCCAGCAGCTTTAAGGGAGGGAATCAGCCCCAGCATTTT
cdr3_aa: CASSFKGGNQPQHF

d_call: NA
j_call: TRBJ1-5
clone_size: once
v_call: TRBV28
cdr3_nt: TGTGCCAGCAGTTTGTGGGGTCAGCCCCAGCATTTT
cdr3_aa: CASSLWGQPQHF

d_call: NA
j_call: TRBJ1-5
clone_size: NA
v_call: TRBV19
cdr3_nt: TGTGCCAGTAGTAGAGAGGGTATTGGCAATCAGCCCCAGCATTTT
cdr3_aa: CASSREGIGNQPQHF

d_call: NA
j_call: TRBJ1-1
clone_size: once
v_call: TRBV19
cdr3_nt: TGTGCCAGTAGTATGACAGGGAACACTGAAGCTTTCTTT
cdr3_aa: CASSMTGNTEAFF

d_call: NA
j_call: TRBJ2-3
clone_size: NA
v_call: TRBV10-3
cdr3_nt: TGTGCCATCAAGGCGGGCCCCACTAGCACAGATACGCAGTATTTT
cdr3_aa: CAIKAGPTSTDTQYF

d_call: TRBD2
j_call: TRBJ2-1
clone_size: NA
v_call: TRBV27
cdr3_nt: TGTGCCAGTAACCTTGAGGGGACTAGCGGATACAATGAGCAGTTCTTC
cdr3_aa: CASNLEGTSGYNEQFF

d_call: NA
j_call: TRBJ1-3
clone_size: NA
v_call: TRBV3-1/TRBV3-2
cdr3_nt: TGTGCCAGCAGCCAAGTGATTCTCTCTGGAAACACCATATATTTT
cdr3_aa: CASSQVILSGNTIYF

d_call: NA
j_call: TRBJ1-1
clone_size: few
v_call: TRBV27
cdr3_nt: TGTGCCAGCAGTCGTAGGGTTGGGCGAACTGAAGCTTTCTTT
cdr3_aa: CASSRRVGRTEAFF

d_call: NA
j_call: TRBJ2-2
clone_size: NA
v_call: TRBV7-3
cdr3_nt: TGTGCCAGCAGCTTAAGTAATAGCGGGGAGCTGTTTTTT
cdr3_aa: CASSLSNSGELFF

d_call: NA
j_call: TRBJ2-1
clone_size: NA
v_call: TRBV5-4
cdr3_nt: TGTGCCAGCAGCTTGGAACAGGCAAGGGGCAATGAGCAGTTCTTC
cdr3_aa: CASSLEQARGNEQFF

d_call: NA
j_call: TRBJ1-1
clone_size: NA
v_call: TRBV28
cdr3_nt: TGTGCCAGCAGTTTACAGGAAAAGGTGAGCGCTTTCTTT
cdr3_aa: CASSLQEKVSAFF

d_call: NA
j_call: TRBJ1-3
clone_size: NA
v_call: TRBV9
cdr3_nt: TGTGCCAGCAGCGTAGGGGGCCCAGCATTCTCTGGAAACACCATATATTTT
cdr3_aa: CASSVGGPAFSGNTIYF

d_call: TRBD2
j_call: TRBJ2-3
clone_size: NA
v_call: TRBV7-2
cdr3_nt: TGTGCCAGCAGCTCAGGCACTAGCGGGAGGGTCACAGATACGCAGTATTTT
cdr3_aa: CASSSGTSGRVTDTQYF

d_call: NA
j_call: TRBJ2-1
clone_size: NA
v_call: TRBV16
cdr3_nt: TGTGCCAGGGACAGCCCTGGGCGGGAGTACAATGAGCAGTTCTTC
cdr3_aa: CARDSPGREYNEQFF

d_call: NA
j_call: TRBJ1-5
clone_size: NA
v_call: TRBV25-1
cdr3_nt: TGTGCCAGCAGTGAGCGAGAGGGGAGCAATCAGCCCCAGCATTTT
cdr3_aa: CASSEREGSNQPQHF

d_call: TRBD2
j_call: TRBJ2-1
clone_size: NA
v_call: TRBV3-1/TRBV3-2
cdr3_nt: TGTGCCAGCAGTTACCGCGGGACTAGCGGGAGGCAGAGGTTTTACAATGAGCAGTTCTTC
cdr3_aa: CASSYRGTSGRQRFYNEQFF

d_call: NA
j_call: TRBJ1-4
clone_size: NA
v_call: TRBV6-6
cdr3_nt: TGTGCCAGCAGTGGGATCGGCCTTTGGGAAAAACTGTTTTTT
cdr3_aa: CASSGIGLWEKLFF

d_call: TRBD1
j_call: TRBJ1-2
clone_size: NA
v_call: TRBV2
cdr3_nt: TGTGCCAGCAGTGATCCCCGGGACAGGGGGCGCAATCAACATGGCTACACCTTC
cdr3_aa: CASSDPRDRGRNQHGYTF

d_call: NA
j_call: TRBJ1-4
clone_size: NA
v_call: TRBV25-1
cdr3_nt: TGTGCCAGCAGTGATTCTACCTCCCCCGGCAGGGGACGGGAAAAACTGTTTTTT
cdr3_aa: CASSDSTSPGRGREKLFF

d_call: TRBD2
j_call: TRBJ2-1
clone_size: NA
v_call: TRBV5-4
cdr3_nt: TGTGCCAGCAGCCCGCTAGCGGGAGGGCCCCACAATGAGCAGTTCTTC
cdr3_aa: CASSPLAGGPHNEQFF

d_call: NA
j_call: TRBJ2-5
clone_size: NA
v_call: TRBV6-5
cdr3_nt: TGTGCCAGCAGGGACCCTGGGCGGACCCAGTACTTC
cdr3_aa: CASRDPGRTQYF

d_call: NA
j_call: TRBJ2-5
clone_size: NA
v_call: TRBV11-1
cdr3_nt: TGTGCCAGCAGTGACAGGTACCAAGAGACCCAGTACTTC
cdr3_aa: CASSDRYQETQYF

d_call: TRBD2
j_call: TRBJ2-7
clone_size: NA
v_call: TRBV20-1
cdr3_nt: TGCAGTGCTAGTGCTAGCGGGATCTCCTACGAGCAGTACTTC
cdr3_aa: CSASASGISYEQYF

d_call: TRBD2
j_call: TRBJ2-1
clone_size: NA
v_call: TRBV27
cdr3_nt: TGTGCCAGCAGTTTAGGGACTAGCGGGATCTATGAGCAGTTCTTC
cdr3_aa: CASSLGTSGIYEQFF

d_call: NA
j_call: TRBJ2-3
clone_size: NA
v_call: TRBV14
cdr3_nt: TGTGCCAGCAGCGTGGTCACAGATACGCAGTATTTT
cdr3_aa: CASSVVTDTQYF

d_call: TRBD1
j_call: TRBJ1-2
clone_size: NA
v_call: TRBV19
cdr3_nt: TGTGCCAGTAGTATTCCCGGGACAGCCTATGGCTACACCTTC
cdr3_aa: CASSIPGTAYGYTF

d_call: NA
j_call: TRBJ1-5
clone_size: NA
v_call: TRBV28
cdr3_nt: TGTGCCAGCAGTTTAAGCATAGGACCCAATCAGCCCCAGCATTTT
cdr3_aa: CASSLSIGPNQPQHF

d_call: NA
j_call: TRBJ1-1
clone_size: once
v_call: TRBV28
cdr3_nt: TGTGCCAGCAGTTTCTACTCGACAGTTGAAGCTTTCTTT
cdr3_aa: CASSFYSTVEAFF

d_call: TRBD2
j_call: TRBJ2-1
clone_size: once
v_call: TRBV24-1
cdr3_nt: TGTGCCACCAGTGCACAGAAGAGCGGGAGGGAGCCCCCTTACAATGAGCAGTTCTTC
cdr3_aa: CATSAQKSGREPPYNEQFF

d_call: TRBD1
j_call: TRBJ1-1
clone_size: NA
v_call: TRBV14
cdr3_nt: TGTGCCAGCAGCCGGACAGGCCCGGCGTTGAACACTGAAGCTTTCTTT
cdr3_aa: CASSRTGPALNTEAFF

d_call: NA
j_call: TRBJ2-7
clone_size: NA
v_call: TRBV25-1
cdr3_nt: TGTGCCAGCAGTGAATCTGGACGGTTATTATACGAGCAGTACTTC
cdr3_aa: CASSESGRLLYEQYF

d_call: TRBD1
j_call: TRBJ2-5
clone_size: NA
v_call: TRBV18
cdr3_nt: TGTGCCAGCTCACCTTCCGGGACAGGGGGCGCGGAGACCCAGTACTTC
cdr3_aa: CASSPSGTGGAETQYF

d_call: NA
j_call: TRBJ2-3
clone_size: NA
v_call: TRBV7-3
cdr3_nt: TGTGCCAGCAGCTCTGAAGTGAGAGATACGCAGTATTTT
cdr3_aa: CASSSEVRDTQYF